What follows are 4 T cell receptor beta chains derived from one specimen sequenced in a study of OX40 agonist ivuxolimab in advanced cancers. Produced via immunoSEQ multiplex PCR; TCRdb's table is partial and in-frame only. The data hold 65,000 to 85,000 clones, with around 88% observed a single time. The sample in question was CD4+ or CD8+ T cells sorted from blood, obtained in a trial of the OX40 agonist ivuxolimab. The receptors shown here come from an adult with an advanced solid tumor such as melanoma, head and neck, liver or kidney cancer.

This clone was counted a single time. V is TRBV30 and J is TRBJ2-1, with D maybe TRBD2 (5 bases). The V gene lost 0 bases and the J gene lost 2 bases, with 8 bases spanning the gap. Germline values: CDR1 GTSNPN, CDR2 SVGIG (reference sequence). This CDR3 region has 14 residues. CDR3 in DNA: TGTGCCTGGAGTGTGGACTTTGCCTACAATGAGCAGTTCTTC. Translated: CAWSVDFAYNEQFF.

The V and J genes are TRBV5-1 and TRBJ2-7; D is ambiguous. V was cut by 5 bases and J by 0 bases, with 12 bases left in between. Germline V gene sequence: CDR1 SGHRS, CDR2 YFSETQ. This CDR3 spans 14 amino acids. The CDR3 region is CASRLTSLSYEQYF. The DNA for the CDR3 is TGCGCCAGCAGGCTCACCTCCCTCTCCTACGAGCAGTACTTC.

This clone was recorded once. The chain joins TRBV9 to TRBJ2-3; D is undetermined. The CDR3 is 15 amino acids. CDR1 and CDR2 (germline): SGDLS, YYNGEE. The ends were cut back, 4 bases at V and 0 bases at J, with 12 bases in the middle. DNA of the CDR3: TGTGCCAGCAGCTTTCTCCGCGAAAGCACAGATACGCAGTATTTT. Translated, it gives CASSFLRESTDTQYF.

The chain recombines TRBV27 with TRBJ1-1; 7 bases fit TRBD1. This CDR3 is 13 amino acids long. The V gene end was trimmed by 6 bases and the J gene end by 1 base; junction bases not matched to a gene: 2. Looked up from germline, CDR1 is MNHEY and CDR2 is SMNVEV (reference sequence). CDR3 residues: CASSRTGNTEAFF. CDR3 sequence (DNA): TGTGCCAGCAGCCGGACAGGGAACACTGAAGCTTTCTTT.